The 21 T cell receptor beta chains below come from one sample, sequenced in a study of blood T cell repertoires in COVID-19. Sequencing was performed with immunoSEQ multiplex PCR; in TCRdb, only in-frame clones are kept and a portion is missing. The table includes roughly 200,000 clones, 86% detected once. The specimen sequenced was PBMCs or T cells enriched from blood (not recorded which). Source of these receptors: a man aged 40-49 years with acute COVID-19.

The genes are TRBV9 and TRBJ2-1; 8 bases map to TRBD1. Trimming at V came to 4 bases and at J to 4 bases, leaving 10 bases not matched to a gene. The CDR3 length is 16 residues. Germline V gene sequence: CDR1 SGDLS, CDR2 YYNGEE. The CDR3 sequence is CASSPGTGGTYNEQFF. CDR3 sequence (DNA): TGTGCCAGCAGCCCCGGGACAGGCGGAACGTACAATGAGCAGTTCTTC.

As regards this clone: Just one base apart from a much larger clone, this may be a read error. The chain links TRBV7-9 to TRBJ2-1; a weak D match, TRBD2 (5 bases). This CDR3 has 15 amino acids. Per germline, CDR1 SEHNR and CDR2 FQNEAQ (reference sequence). V dropped 0 bases and J dropped 0 bases, with 6 bases sitting between them. The CDR3 DNA reads as TGTGCCAGCAGCTTAGCGGGGAGCTCCTACAATGAGCAGTTCTTC. Its protein product is CASSLAGSSYNEQFF.

V usage is TRBV19 and J usage is TRBJ1-1; 8 bases fit TRBD1. Germline lookup yields CDR1 LNHDA and CDR2 SQIVND (reference sequence). Trimming removed 4 bases from V and 7 bases from J; junction bases left unmatched: 8. The CDR3 loop spans 14 amino acids. CDR3 amino acids: CASSTRTGLFEAFF. DNA for the CDR3: TGTGCCAGTAGTACAAGGACAGGGCTGTTTGAAGCTTTCTTT.

This sequence joins TRBV19 and TRBJ2-1, with 8 bases lining up with TRBD2. V lost 6 bases and J lost 0; bases outside the gene matches: 7. Germline CDR1 reads LNHDA; CDR2 reads SQIVND (reference sequence). This CDR3 region has 16 residues. CDR3 protein: CASRITSGSSYNEQFF. The CDR3 DNA reads as TGTGCCAGTAGGATTACTAGCGGCAGCTCCTACAATGAGCAGTTCTTC.

This chain connects TRBV6-1 to TRBJ2-3; 9 bases are shared with TRBD2. Germline CDR1 MNHNS, CDR2 SASEGT. V lost 0 bases, J lost 7 bases, and 8 bases stayed unmatched. The length of the CDR3 is 16 residues. The CDR3 DNA reads as TGTGCCAGCAGTGAAGCGGGAGCGGGAGGAGGAAATACGCAGTATTTT. Translating it yields CASSEAGAGGGNTQYF.

This chain connects TRBV2 to TRBJ1-5; TRBD1 matches 7 bases. Germline assignment: CDR1 SNHLY and CDR2 FYNNEI. The CDR3 has 14 residues. V shed 5 bases and J 5 bases; nucleotides not matched to a gene: 6. Written as DNA, the CDR3 is TGTGCCAGCAGTAAGAACAGGGGAGATCAGCCCCAGCATTTT. This sequence encodes CASSKNRGDQPQHF.

CDR3 residues: CATSDLQGGQMGFLNTGELFF. CDR3 coding DNA: TGTGCCACCAGTGACCTTCAGGGGGGACAGATGGGATTCTTGAACACCGGGGAGCTGTTTTTT. The chain has TRBV24-1 and TRBJ2-2; D may be TRBD1 (7 bases). CDR3 length: 21 amino acids. Germline assignment: CDR1 KGHDR and CDR2 SFDVKD. V was pared by 4 bases and J by 1 base, with 27 bases between.

The DNA of the CDR3 is TGTGCCATCCAATCCGCCGGGACAGAGAATGAAAAACTGTTTTTT. Its translation is CAIQSAGTENEKLFF. The chain links TRBV6-5 to TRBJ1-4, with 7 bases matching TRBD1. V shed 10 bases, J shed 5 bases, and the junction held 13 bases outside the gene matches. Germline lookup yields CDR1 MNHEY and CDR2 SVGAGI. The CDR3 sequence is 15 residues long.

V and J are TRBV7-2 and TRBJ1-5; D is ambiguous. This CDR3 is built from 13 residues. Germline loops: CDR1 SGHTA, CDR2 FQGNSA. Trimming stripped 5 bases from V and 4 bases from J, with 9 bases between. The CDR3, as DNA: TGTGCCAGCAGCACTCTTCATAATCAGCCCCAGCATTTT. It yields the protein CASSTLHNQPQHF.

This chain links TRBV5-1 with TRBJ2-1, with 11 bases matching TRBD2. This CDR3 comprises 19 residues. Germline V gene data show CDR1 as SGHRS and CDR2 as YFSETQ. The junction had 20 bases not matched to a gene; V was cut back by 3 bases and J by 9 bases. CDR3 nucleotide sequence: TGCGCCAGCAGCTCCCAACCGGGACTAGCGGAACGACACATAGGTGAGCAGTTCTTC. Translating it yields CASSSQPGLAERHIGEQFF.

This rearrangement joins TRBV6-5 to TRBJ1-2; no definite D call. With 5 bases removed from V and 4 bases from J, the gap between germline ends came to 8 bases. This CDR3 is built from 12 residues. Germline V gene sequence: CDR1 MNHEY, CDR2 SVGAGI. Here the CDR3 reads CASSPEGYGYTF. In nucleotides, the CDR3 is TGTGCCAGCAGTCCGGAGGGCTATGGCTACACCTTC.

The V call is TRBV5-1, the J call TRBJ2-1; D may be TRBD1 (5 bases). The CDR3 extends over 15 amino acids. V was pared by 0 bases and J by 4 bases, with 11 bases between. Germline V gene sequence: CDR1 SGHRS, CDR2 YFSETQ. The CDR3 region is CASSLVGDGYNEQFF. As DNA, the CDR3 is TGCGCCAGCAGCTTGGTAGGGGATGGATACAATGAGCAGTTCTTC.

V usage is TRBV7-9 and J usage is TRBJ1-2; 8 bases fit TRBD1. CDR3 length: 15 residues. V was pared by 6 bases and J by 8 bases, with 14 bases of the junction left unmatched. Germline loops: CDR1 SEHNR, CDR2 FQNEAQ (reference sequence). The CDR3 DNA follows: TGTGCCAGCAGACGCGACGGTCAGGGGGCGCGCGGCTACACCTTC. It yields the protein CASRRDGQGARGYTF.

CDR3 sequence: CATSLQGASNSPLHF. Written as DNA, the CDR3 is TGTGCCACCAGCTTACAGGGGGCGAGTAATTCACCCCTCCACTTT. The rearrangement uses TRBV15 and TRBJ1-6; 9 nucleotides agree with TRBD1. The CDR3 runs to 15 residues. V lost 5 bases and J lost 6; bases outside the gene matches: 5. Germline V gene lookup returns CDR1 LNHNV and CDR2 YYDKDF (reference sequence).

The chain recombines TRBV18 with TRBJ1-4; D is ambiguous. Germline CDR1 is KGHSH and CDR2 is LQKENI. The V end was cut by 3 bases, the J end by 12 bases, with 23 bases between. This CDR3 has 16 amino acids. CDR3 nucleotide sequence: TGTGCCAGCTCACCCGCGCTGGTCGGCCATCCCGGAGAACTGTTTTTT. Its protein is CASSPALVGHPGELFF.

The V call is TRBV9, the J call TRBJ1-6; possible D gene TRBD1, 5 bases. CDR1 SGDLS and CDR2 YYNGEE come from the germline V gene. Trimming pared 0 bases from V and 8 bases from J, leaving 15 bases between. The CDR3 loop spans 16 amino acids. For the CDR3, the DNA is TGTGCCAGCAGCGTAGGTCCCAGGGCTGGTGATTCACCCCTCCACTTT. Encoded protein: CASSVGPRAGDSPLHF.

As DNA, the CDR3 is TGTGCCATCAGTCCCCGGACTAGCGGGAGGGCTGATACGCAGTATTTT. This gives the protein CAISPRTSGRADTQYF. The genes are TRBV10-3 and TRBJ2-3; 15 bases are shared with TRBD2. V dropped 5 bases and J dropped 6; count of bases not matched to a gene: 6. Germline loops: CDR1 ENHRY, CDR2 SYGVKD. This CDR3 has 16 amino acids.

This chain connects TRBV9 to TRBJ1-2; no clear D gene. Trimming left V 4 bases short and J 3 bases short, with 13 bases between. Germline V CDR1 and CDR2: SGDLS, YYNGEE. The CDR3 consists of 14 residues. The CDR3: CASSRDPGDYGYTF. The CDR3 bases are TGTGCCAGCAGCCGGGATCCCGGGGACTATGGCTACACCTTC.

V and J are TRBV7-8 and TRBJ1-1; maybe TRBD1 (5 bases). This CDR3 region has 15 residues. From germline, CDR1 is SGHVS and CDR2 FQNEAQ. V dropped 5 bases and J dropped 0 bases, with 13 bases sitting between them. CDR3 amino acids: CASSDLWGLNTEAFF. The DNA for the CDR3 is TGTGCCAGCAGCGATTTGTGGGGCTTGAACACTGAAGCTTTCTTT.

This chain joins TRBV6-2 or TRBV6-3 and TRBJ2-1, with 9 positions matching TRBD2. V lost 4 bases to trimming and J lost 9 bases; unmatched junction nucleotides: 7. CDR1 and CDR2 from the germline V gene are MNHEY and SVGEGT. There are 14 residues in the CDR3. CDR3 DNA sequence: TGTGCCAGCAGTTTTGATAGCGGGAGTTCTGAGCAGTTCTTC. This translates into CASSFDSGSSEQFF.

The V call is TRBV7-3, the J call TRBJ2-1, with D perhaps TRBD2 (6 bases). The germline V gene has CDR1 SGHTA and CDR2 FQGTGA. The CDR3 covers 13 residues. V was shortened by 5 bases and J by 9 bases, with 14 bases between the two germline ends. The CDR3 region has the DNA TGTGCCAGCAGCAAAGGACTATCAAGTGAGCAGTTCTTC. Residues: CASSKGLSSEQFF.